What follows is one T cell receptor beta chain and its context. Its specificity is unknown. CDR3 and TCR beta VDJ profiling relied on a genomic DNA template. One entry per CDR3 protein, called by TCRdb with MiXCR from the reads. The sample includes around 200,000 distinct CDR3 sequences, nearly 65% of them seen just once. The CDR3 spans 14 residues. V was cut by 0 bases and J by 9 bases, with 10 bases left in between. Germline CDR1 SGDLS, CDR2 YYNGEE. The data originate from a study of CD8+CD57+ T cells in acquired aplastic anemia. The wider study: The DNA of sorted CD4+ and CD8+ cells averaged about 3 ug. Study findings and constraints: A significant difference in CD8+ Simpson's diversity between patients and controls was not found.

Previously, flow cytometry had revealed CD8+CD57+ cell expansion in the patients chosen for sequencing. Severe acquired aplastic anemia was present in every patient. Blood was sampled before the patients had received any therapy. Sequenced material: sorted CD4+, CD8+, or CD8+CD57+ T cells (not recorded which) from PBMCs. The gene calls are TRBV9 and TRBJ1-6; D might be TRBD1 (5 bases). The receptor was isolated from a human donor with aplastic anemia. The CDR3, as DNA: TGTGCCAGCAGCGTAGCAACAGGTCTTTCACCCCTCCACTTT. It translates to CASSVATGLSPLHF.